These 10 T cell receptor beta chains originate from one sample sequenced in a study of cytomegalovirus exposure and HLA in healthy donors (dated by TCRdb to the late 2010s). Library creation used the immunoSEQ multiplex PCR assay. For the multiplex PCR, a mixture combining 60 forward primers for TCR Vbeta segments and 13 reverse primers for TCR Jbeta segments was used. TCRdb provides this immuneACCESS table in a form limited to in-frame rearrangements. Some clones are lacking; in checked studies, under half of them reflect an unresolved V gene, and why the rest are absent is not known. The sample table holds 150,000 to 200,000 clones, of which about 79% were seen once. 0.85% to 1% of the sample rests with the top ten. Sequenced input: PBMCs. All receptors derive from a woman in her 50s in good health and CMV-seropositive.

The rearrangement uses TRBV5-1 and TRBJ2-1, with 11 nucleotides matching TRBD2. V lost 2 bases to trimming and J lost 8 bases; unmatched junction nucleotides: 12. The CDR3 is 17 residues long. Germline assignment: CDR1 SGHRS and CDR2 YFSETQ. CDR3 bases: TGCGCCAGCAGCTTAGCTAGCGGGGGGTATTTACTGGATGAGCAGTTCTTC. Translation: CASSLASGGYLLDEQFF. The variable domain in full, completed from reference TRBV5-1 and TRBJ2-1, reads KAGVTQTPRYLIKTRGQQVTLSCSPISGHRSVSWYQQTPGQGLQFLFEYFSETQRNKGNFPGRFSGRQFSNSRSEMNVSTLELGDSALYLCASSLASGGYLLDEQFFGPGTRLTVL.

This clone was observed a single time. J is TRBJ2-3 and V is TRBV7-2; D is unclear. Between the trimmed V and J ends, which lost 0 bases and 0 bases, there was a span of 7 bases. The CDR3 has 15 residues. Germline loops: CDR1 SGHTA, CDR2 FQGNSA. This chain's CDR3 is CASSLALPSTDTQYF. CDR3 coding DNA: TGTGCCAGCAGCTTAGCCCTACCGAGCACAGATACGCAGTATTTT.

The chain combines TRBV11-1 with TRBJ2-7; TRBD1 agrees at 7 bases. Germline values: CDR1 SGHAT, CDR2 FQDESV (reference sequence). The CDR3 has 13 amino acids. V trimming: 5 bases; J trimming: 4 bases; junction bases outside the gene matches: 5. CDR3 residues: CASSRDRTYEQYF. CDR3 DNA: TGTGCCAGCAGCCGGGACAGAACATACGAGCAGTACTTC. Full variable domain (outside the CDR3, taken from reference TRBV11-1 and TRBJ2-7): EAEVAQSPRYKITEKSQAVAFWCDPISGHATLYWYRQILGQGPELLVQFQDESVVDDSQLPKDRFSAERLKGVDSTLKIQPAELGDSAMYLCASSRDRTYEQYFGPGTRLTVT.

The chain uses TRBV6-5 and TRBJ2-7; 7 bases map to TRBD1. The V segment lost 4 bases and the J segment 0 bases; nucleotides outside the gene matches: 9. Germline CDR1 and CDR2: MNHEY and SVGAGI. The CDR3 spans 16 residues. The DNA for the CDR3 is TGTGCCAGCAGTTTAAGTTACAGGGGAGTCTCCTACGAGCAGTACTTC. It translates to CASSLSYRGVSYEQYF.

This chain uses TRBV19 with TRBJ2-7; 7 bases align to TRBD1. This CDR3 has 15 amino acids. J was trimmed by 3 bases and V by 1 base; bases with no gene match: 6. The germline V gene encodes CDR1 LNHDA and CDR2 SQIVND (reference sequence). CDR3: CASSIVPGTVYEQYF. Here the CDR3 DNA reads TGTGCCAGTAGTATAGTCCCCGGGACAGTCTACGAGCAGTACTTC.

The chain recombines TRBV4-1 with TRBJ2-7; 10 positions match TRBD2. Unmatched junction bases numbered 2, after V lost 0 bases and J lost 0 bases. CDR1 is MGHRA, CDR2 YSYEKL, per germline. The CDR3 consists of 16 residues. CDR3 loop: CASSQEAGGSSYEQYF. The CDR3, as DNA: TGCGCCAGCAGCCAAGAAGCGGGGGGGAGCTCCTACGAGCAGTACTTC.

The CDR3 region has the DNA TGTGCCAGCACCGCGCAGGGTTATAGTAGGCAGTACTTC. Amino acids: CASTAQGYSRQYF. The chain has TRBV27 and TRBJ2-7, with D possibly being TRBD1 (5 bases). The V end lost 7 bases, the J end lost 9 bases, and 19 bases lay between the germline ends. Germline lookup yields CDR1 MNHEY and CDR2 SMNVEV (reference sequence). This CDR3 spans 13 amino acids.

The CDR3 reads CASTLLAGGLNEQFF. The CDR3 region has the DNA TGCGCCAGCACCCTACTTGCGGGGGGCCTCAATGAGCAGTTCTTC. The rearrangement joins TRBV10-2 to TRBJ2-1; 8 bases are a match to TRBD2. CDR3 length equals 15 residues. Germline loops: CDR1 WSHSY, CDR2 SAAADI. Unmatched junction bases numbered 11, after V lost 7 bases and J lost 6 bases.

The sample holds a few counts of this clone. The rearrangement links TRBV28 to TRBJ2-1, with TRBD1 matching 7 bases. Trimming removed 11 bases from V and 7 bases from J; junction bases left unmatched: 11. Germline V lookup: CDR1 MDHEN, CDR2 SYDVKM. The CDR3 spans 13 residues. CDR3 sequence: CAADRVGLNEQFF. The CDR3 DNA follows: TGTGCCGCCGACAGGGTTGGGCTGAATGAGCAGTTCTTC. The variable domain in full, completed from reference TRBV28 and TRBJ2-1, reads DVKVTQSSRYLVKRTGEKVFLECVQDMDHENMFWYRQDPGLGLRLIYFSYDVKMKEKGDIPEGYSVSREKKERFSLILESASTNQTSMYLCAADRVGLNEQFFGPGTRLTVL.

The J gene is TRBJ1-2, the V gene TRBV5-1; D might be TRBD1 (5 bases). Germline lookup yields CDR1 SGHRS and CDR2 YFSETQ. The V end was cut by 0 bases, the J end by 2 bases, with 14 bases between. This CDR3 is built from 16 residues. CDR3 sequence (DNA): TGCGCCAGCAGCTTGGTCCCAGCGGGGCCCAACTATGGCTACACCTTC. It encodes CASSLVPAGPNYGYTF.